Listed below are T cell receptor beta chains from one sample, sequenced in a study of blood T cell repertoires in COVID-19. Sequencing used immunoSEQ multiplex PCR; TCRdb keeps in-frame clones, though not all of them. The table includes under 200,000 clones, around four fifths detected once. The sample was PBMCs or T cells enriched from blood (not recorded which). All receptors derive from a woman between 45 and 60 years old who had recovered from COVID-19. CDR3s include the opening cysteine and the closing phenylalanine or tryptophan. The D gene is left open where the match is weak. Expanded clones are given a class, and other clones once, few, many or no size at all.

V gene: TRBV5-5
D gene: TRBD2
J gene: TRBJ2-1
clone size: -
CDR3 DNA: TGTGCCAGCAGCTTCGGGGGGGCTGCCTCCTACAATGAGCAGTTCTTC
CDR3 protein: CASSFGGAASYNEQFF

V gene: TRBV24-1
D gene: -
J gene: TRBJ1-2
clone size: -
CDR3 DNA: TGTGCCACCAGTGATACGCAGGACAGTTTGTCCTATGGCTACACCTTC
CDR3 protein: CATSDTQDSLSYGYTF

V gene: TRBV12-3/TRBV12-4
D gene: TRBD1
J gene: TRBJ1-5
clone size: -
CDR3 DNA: TGTGCCAGCAGTGTCGACAGGGCTCAGCCCCAGCATTTT
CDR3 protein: CASSVDRAQPQHF

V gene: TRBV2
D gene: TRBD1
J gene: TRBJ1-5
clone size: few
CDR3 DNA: TGTGCCAGCAGTCCCGTACAGGGGAGTCAGCCCCAGCATTTT
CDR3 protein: CASSPVQGSQPQHF

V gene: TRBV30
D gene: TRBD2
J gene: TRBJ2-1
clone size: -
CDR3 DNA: TGTGCCTGGAGTGTAGAATTGAGTCTAGCGGGTTCTGAGCAGTTCTTC
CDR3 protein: CAWSVELSLAGSEQFF

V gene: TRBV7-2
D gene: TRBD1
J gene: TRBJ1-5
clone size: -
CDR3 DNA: TGTGCCAGCAGCTTAGCGGAGGGGACAGGGGGCAATCAGCCCCAGCATTTT
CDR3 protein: CASSLAEGTGGNQPQHF

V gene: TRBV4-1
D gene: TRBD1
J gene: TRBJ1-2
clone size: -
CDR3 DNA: TGCGCCAGCAGCCAAGGGACAGGGGGCAACTATGGCTACACCTTC
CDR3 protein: CASSQGTGGNYGYTF

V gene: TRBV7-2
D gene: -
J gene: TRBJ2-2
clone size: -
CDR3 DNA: TGTGCCAGCAGGGCCGGGTCAGTTGGTGGGGAGCTGTTTTTT
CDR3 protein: CASRAGSVGGELFF

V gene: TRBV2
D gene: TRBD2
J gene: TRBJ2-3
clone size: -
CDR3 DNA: TGTGCCAGCAAACATCGGGAGGGCCAGACAGATACGCAGTATTTT
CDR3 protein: CASKHREGQTDTQYF

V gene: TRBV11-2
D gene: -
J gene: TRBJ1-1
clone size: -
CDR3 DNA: TGTGCCAGCAGGATCGGGGTGAACATGAACACTGAAGCTTTCTTT
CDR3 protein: CASRIGVNMNTEAFF

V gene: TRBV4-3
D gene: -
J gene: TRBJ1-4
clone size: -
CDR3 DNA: TGCGCCAGCAGCCAAGTGGCACAGGAAAATGAAAAACTGTTTTTT
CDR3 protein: CASSQVAQENEKLFF

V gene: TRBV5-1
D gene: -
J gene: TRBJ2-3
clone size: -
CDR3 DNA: TGCGCCAGCAGCTTGGTAGGTAGGGGTAGAGCAGATACGCAGTATTTT
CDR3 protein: CASSLVGRGRADTQYF

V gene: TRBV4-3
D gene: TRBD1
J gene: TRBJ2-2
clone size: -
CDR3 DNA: TGCGCCAGCAGCCAAGCCCTTGACAGGGGGAATCGGGCCGGGGAGCTGTTTTTT
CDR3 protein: CASSQALDRGNRAGELFF

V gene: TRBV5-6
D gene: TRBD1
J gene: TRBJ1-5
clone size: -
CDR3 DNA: TGTGCCAGCAGCTCCTTACAGGGGCGGTTCGATCAGCCCCAGCATTTT
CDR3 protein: CASSSLQGRFDQPQHF

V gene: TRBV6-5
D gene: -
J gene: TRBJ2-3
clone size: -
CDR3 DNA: TGTGCCAGCTGTCGGAGGTCCACAGATACGCAGTATTTT
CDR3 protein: CASCRRSTDTQYF

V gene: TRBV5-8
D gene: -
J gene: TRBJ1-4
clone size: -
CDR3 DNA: TGTGCCAGCAGGGCGCGCGGGGGTTTTAATGAAAAACTGTTTTTT
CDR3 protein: CASRARGGFNEKLFF

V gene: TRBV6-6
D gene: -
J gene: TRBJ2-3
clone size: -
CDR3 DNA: TGTGCCAGCAGCTCCCGGTCAGATACGCAGTATTTT
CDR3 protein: CASSSRSDTQYF

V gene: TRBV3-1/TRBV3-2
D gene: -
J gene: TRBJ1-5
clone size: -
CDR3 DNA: TGTGCCAGCAGCCCAACACCTATTAGCAATCAACCCCAGCATTTT
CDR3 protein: CASSPTPISNQPQHF

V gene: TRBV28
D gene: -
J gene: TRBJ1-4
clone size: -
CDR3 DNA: TGTGCCAGCAGGACACAGTTGACAACTAATGAAAAACTGTTTTTT
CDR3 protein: CASRTQLTTNEKLFF

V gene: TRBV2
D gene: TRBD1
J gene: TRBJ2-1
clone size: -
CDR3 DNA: TGTGCCAGCACCGAAAGGGGGCCTCCGGTCTTC
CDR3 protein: CASTERGPPVF

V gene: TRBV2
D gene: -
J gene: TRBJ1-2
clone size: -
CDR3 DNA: TGTGCCAGCAGCAATGGACGGAGGGATTATAATTATGGCTACACCTTC
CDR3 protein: CASSNGRRDYNYGYTF

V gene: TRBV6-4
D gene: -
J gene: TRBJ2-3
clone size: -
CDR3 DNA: TGTGCCAGCAGTGACCACGACAGGAACACAGATACGCAGTATTTT
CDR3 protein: CASSDHDRNTDTQYF

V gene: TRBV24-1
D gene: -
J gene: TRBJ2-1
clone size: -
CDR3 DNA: TGTGCCACCAGTGAGCAGGGCGGTGAGCAGTTCTTC
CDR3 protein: CATSEQGGEQFF

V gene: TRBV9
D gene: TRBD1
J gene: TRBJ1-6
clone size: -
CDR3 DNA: TGTGCCAGCAGCGCGGAGACAGGGAAAAATTCACCCCTCCACTTT
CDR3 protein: CASSAETGKNSPLHF

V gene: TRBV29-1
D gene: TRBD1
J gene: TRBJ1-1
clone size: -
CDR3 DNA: TGCAGCGTTGTCCCAGGGGGCGGAGCGGCTTTCTTT
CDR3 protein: CSVVPGGGAAFF

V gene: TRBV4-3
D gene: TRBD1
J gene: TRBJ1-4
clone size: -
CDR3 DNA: TGCGCCAGCAGCCAGGCCGACAGGGGCGGGGAGGAAAAACTGTTTTTT
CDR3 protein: CASSQADRGGEEKLFF

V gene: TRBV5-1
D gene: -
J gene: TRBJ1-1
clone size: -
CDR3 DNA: TGCGCCAGCAGCCCAGACTCCCCGAGCACTGAAGCTTTCTTT
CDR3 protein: CASSPDSPSTEAFF

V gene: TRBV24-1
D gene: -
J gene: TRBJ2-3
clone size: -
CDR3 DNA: TGTGCCACCAGTGATTCCCGGACAGCGACGCAGTATTTT
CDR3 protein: CATSDSRTATQYF

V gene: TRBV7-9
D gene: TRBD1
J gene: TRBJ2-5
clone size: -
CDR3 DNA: TGTGCCAGCAGCTTTCAGGGGGCCCAGACCCAGTACTTC
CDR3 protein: CASSFQGAQTQYF